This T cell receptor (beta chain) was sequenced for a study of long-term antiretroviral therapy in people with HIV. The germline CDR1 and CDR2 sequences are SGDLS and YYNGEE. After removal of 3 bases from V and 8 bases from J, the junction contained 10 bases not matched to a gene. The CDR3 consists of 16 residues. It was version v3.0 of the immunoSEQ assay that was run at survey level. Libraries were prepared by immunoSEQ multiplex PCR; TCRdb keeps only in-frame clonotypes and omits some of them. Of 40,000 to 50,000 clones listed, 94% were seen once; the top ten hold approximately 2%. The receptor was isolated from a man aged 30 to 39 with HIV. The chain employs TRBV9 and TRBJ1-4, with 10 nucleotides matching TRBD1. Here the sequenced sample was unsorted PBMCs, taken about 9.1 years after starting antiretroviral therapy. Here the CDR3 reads CASSATGTGEREKLFF. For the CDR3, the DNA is TGTGCCAGCAGCGCGACCGGGACAGGGGAAAGGGAAAAACTGTTTTTT.